This T cell receptor beta chain was observed in a study of control samples from healthy donors and cancer patients. The data were produced by immunoSEQ multiplex PCR, yet TCRdb's version contains in-frame clones alone and is incomplete. The sample comprises around 140,000 clones, 93% of which are singletons, and about 5.8% rests with the top ten. Only one count was recorded for this clone. Within the sample, other DNA sequences also encode this same CDR3. The origin of this receptor is a young man in good health. Sequencing was carried out using blood.

CDR3 sequence reads: CASSATGGKLFF. The CDR3 nucleotides are TGTGCCAGCAGCGCGACGGGGGGAAAACTGTTTTTT. This chain uses TRBV9 with TRBJ1-4, with D perhaps matching TRBD1 (5 bases). CDR1 and CDR2 from the germline V gene are SGDLS and YYNGEE. The CDR3 runs 12 residues. The ends were cut back, 3 bases at V and 10 bases at J, with 10 bases in the middle.